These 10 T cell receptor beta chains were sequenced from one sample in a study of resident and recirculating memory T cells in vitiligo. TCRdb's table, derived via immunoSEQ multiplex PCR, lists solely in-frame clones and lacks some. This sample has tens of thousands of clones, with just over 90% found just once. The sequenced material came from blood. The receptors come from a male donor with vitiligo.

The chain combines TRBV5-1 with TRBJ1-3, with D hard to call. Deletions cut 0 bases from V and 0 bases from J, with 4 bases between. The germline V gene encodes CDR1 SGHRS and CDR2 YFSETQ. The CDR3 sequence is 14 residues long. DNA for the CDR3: TGCGCCAGCAGCTTGGATAGCTCTGGAAACACCATATATTTT. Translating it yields CASSLDSSGNTIYF.

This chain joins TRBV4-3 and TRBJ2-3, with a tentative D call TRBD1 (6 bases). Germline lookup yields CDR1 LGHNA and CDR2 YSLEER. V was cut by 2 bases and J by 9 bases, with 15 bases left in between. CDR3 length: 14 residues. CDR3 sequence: CASSQLDQGTTQYF. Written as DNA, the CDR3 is TGCGCCAGCAGCCAACTAGACCAGGGGACAACGCAGTATTTT.

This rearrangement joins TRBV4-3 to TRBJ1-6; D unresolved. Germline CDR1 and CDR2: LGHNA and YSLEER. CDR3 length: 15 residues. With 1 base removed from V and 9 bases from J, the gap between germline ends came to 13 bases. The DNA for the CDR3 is TGCGCCAGCAGCCAAGCCGGCAGGAGCGGTTCACCCCTCCACTTT. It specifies CASSQAGRSGSPLHF.

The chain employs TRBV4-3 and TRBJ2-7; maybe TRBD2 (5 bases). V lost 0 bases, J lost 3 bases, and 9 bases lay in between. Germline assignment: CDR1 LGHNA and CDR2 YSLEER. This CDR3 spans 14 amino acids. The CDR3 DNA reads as TGCGCCAGCAGCCAAGATGAGGGATACTACGAGCAGTACTTC. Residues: CASSQDEGYYEQYF.

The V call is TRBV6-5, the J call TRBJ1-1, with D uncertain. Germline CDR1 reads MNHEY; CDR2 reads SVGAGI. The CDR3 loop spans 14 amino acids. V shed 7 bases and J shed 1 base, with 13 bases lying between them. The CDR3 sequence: CASTPQQWNTEAFF. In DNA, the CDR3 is TGTGCCAGCACACCCCAACAGTGGAACACTGAAGCTTTCTTT.

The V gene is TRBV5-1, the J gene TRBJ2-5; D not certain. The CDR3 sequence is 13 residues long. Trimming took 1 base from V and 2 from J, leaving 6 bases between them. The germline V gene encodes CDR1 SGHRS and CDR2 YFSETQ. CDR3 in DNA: TGCGCCAGCAGCTTGCCCGGGCAAGAGACCCAGTACTTC. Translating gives CASSLPGQETQYF.

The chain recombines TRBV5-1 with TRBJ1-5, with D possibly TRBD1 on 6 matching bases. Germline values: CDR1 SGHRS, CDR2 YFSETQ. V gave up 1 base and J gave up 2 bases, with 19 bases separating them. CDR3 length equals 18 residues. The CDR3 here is CASSLCFRGRPCNQPQHF. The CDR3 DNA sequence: TGCGCCAGCAGCTTGTGTTTCAGGGGACGGCCTTGCAATCAGCCCCAGCATTTT.

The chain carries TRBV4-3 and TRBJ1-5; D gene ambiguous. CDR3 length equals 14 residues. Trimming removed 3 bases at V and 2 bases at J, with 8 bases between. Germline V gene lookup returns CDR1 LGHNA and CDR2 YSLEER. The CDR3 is CASSQGQGNQPQHF. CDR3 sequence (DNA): TGCGCCAGCAGCCAGGGCCAAGGCAATCAGCCCCAGCATTTT.

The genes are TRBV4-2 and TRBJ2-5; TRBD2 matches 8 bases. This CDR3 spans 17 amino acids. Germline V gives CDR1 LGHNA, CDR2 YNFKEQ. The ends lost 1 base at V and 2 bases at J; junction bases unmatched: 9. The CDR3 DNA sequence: TGTGCCAGCAGCCAAGTTGAGAGCGGGGGTGGTCAAGAGACCCAGTACTTC. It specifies CASSQVESGGGQETQYF.

In DNA form, the CDR3 reads TGTGCCAGTAGTATGTTCCATGGGGGCAGGTCGGTCGAAAACATTCAGTACTTC. This codes for CASSMFHGGRSVENIQYF. V is TRBV19 and J is TRBJ2-4; D may be TRBD1 (6 bases). The CDR3 loop spans 18 amino acids. Germline values: CDR1 LNHDA, CDR2 SQIVND (reference sequence). Trimming shortened V by 3 bases and J by 5 bases, and 23 bases separated the two germline ends.